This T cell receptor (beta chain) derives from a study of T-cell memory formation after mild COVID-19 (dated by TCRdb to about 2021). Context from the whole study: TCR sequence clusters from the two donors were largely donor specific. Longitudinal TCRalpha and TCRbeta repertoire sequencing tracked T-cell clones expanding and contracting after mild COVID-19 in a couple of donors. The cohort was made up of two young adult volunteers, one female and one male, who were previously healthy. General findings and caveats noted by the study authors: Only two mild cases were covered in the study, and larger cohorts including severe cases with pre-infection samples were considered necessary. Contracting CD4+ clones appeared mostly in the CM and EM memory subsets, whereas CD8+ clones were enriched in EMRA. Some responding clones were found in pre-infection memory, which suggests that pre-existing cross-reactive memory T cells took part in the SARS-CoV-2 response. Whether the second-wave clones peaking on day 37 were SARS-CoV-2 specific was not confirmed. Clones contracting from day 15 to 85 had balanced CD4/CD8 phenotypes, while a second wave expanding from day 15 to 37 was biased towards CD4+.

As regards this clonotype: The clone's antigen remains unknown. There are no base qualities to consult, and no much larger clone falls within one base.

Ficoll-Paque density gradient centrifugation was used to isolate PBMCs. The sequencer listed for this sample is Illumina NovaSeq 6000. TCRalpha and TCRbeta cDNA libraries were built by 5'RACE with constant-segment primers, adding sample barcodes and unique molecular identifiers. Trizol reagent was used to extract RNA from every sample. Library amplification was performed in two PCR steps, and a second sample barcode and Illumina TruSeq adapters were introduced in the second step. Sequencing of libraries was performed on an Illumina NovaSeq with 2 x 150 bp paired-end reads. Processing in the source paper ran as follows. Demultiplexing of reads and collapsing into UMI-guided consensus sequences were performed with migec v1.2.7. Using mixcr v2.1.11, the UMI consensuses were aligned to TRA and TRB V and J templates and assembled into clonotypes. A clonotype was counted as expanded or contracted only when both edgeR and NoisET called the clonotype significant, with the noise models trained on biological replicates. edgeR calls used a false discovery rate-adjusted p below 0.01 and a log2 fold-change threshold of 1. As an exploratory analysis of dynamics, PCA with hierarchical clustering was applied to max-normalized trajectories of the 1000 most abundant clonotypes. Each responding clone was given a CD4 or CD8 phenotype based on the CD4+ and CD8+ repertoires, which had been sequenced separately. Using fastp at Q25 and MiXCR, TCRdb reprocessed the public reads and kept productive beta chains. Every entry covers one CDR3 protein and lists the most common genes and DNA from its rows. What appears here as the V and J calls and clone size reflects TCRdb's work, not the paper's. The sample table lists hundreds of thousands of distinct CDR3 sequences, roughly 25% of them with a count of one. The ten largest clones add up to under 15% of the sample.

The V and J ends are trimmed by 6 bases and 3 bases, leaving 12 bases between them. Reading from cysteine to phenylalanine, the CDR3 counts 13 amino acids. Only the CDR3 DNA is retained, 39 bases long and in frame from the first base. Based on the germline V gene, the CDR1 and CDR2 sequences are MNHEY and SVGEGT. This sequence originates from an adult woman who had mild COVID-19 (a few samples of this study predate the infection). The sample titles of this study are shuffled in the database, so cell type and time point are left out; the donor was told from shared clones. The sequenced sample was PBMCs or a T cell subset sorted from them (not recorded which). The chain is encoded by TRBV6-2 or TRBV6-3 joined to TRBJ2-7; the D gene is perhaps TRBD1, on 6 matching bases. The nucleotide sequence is TGTGCCAGCAGCCCCGGACAGTTCTACGAGCAGTACTTC. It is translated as CASSPGQFYEQYF.